These 29 T cell receptor beta chains were all obtained from the same sample, sequenced in a study of CD8+CD57+ T cells in acquired aplastic anemia. Profiling that covered TCR beta VDJ and CDR3 relied on genomic DNA as its template. TCRdb reprocessed the reads with MiXCR, giving one entry per CDR3 protein. The sample has about 150,000 distinct CDR3 sequences, approximately 41% seen once. The sequenced material came from sorted CD4+, CD8+, or CD8+CD57+ T cells (not recorded which) from PBMCs. All receptors come from a human donor in good health, serving as a control.

This sequence joins TRBV10-3 and TRBJ1-6, with D perhaps matching TRBD1 (6 bases). The V and J ends lost 4 bases and 5 bases respectively, with 15 bases between them. This CDR3 is 16 amino acids long. CDR1 and CDR2 (germline): ENHRY, SYGVKD. CDR3 bases: TGTGCCATCAGTGGCCTTCCGGACAGAGATAATTCACCCCTCCACTTT. Protein: CAISGLPDRDNSPLHF.

V usage is TRBV7-2 and J usage is TRBJ1-2, with no clear D. The CDR3 runs 13 residues. CDR1 SGHTA and CDR2 FQGNSA come from the germline V gene. Trimming took off 5 bases at V and 7 bases at J, with 14 bases between the two ends. Here the CDR3 DNA reads TGTGCCAGCAGCCCCAAGAGTGAGGTTGGCTACACCTTC. It yields the protein CASSPKSEVGYTF.

The chain employs TRBV7-9 and TRBJ1-2; D call uncertain. The CDR3 has 14 residues. Germline V gene data show CDR1 as SEHNR and CDR2 as FQNEAQ (reference sequence). Between the trimmed V and J ends, which lost 3 bases and 3 bases, there was a span of 11 bases. CDR3 in amino acids: CASSLAGRYYGYTF. In nucleotides, the CDR3 is TGTGCCAGCAGCTTGGCGGGCAGGTACTATGGCTACACCTTC.

This chain links TRBV28 with TRBJ2-1, with 10 bases identical to TRBD2. V dropped 4 bases and J dropped 10; count of bases not matched to a gene: 19. This CDR3 has 18 residues. CDR1 MDHEN and CDR2 SYDVKM come from the germline V gene. As DNA, the CDR3 is TGTGCCAGCAGTTCCACCATCCTGAGCGGGGGGGCCCAACGAGAGCAGTTCTTC. Encoded protein: CASSSTILSGGAQREQFF.

The CDR3 sequence: CAISEKDPANTEAFF. In nucleotides, the CDR3 is TGTGCCATCAGTGAGAAGGACCCGGCGAATACTGAAGCTTTCTTT. The chain combines TRBV10-3 with TRBJ1-1; D not resolved. The CDR3 runs 15 residues. Between the trimmed V and J ends, which lost 2 bases and 5 bases, there was a span of 15 bases. CDR1 and CDR2 (germline): ENHRY, SYGVKD.

This clonotype was found many times. The chain couples TRBV25-1 to TRBJ2-1, with 7 bases identical to TRBD1. Germline V CDR1 and CDR2: MGHDK, SYGVNS. The ends lost 6 bases at V and 0 bases at J; junction bases unmatched: 14. The CDR3 loop spans 18 amino acids. CDR3 sequence (DNA): TGTGCCAGCAGCCCCCAACCGAGGGCAGGGGGCTCCTACAATGAGCAGTTCTTC. It codes for CASSPQPRAGGSYNEQFF. Together with reference TRBV25-1 and TRBJ2-1, the CDR3 gives the full variable domain: EADIYQTPRYLVIGTGKKITLECSQTMGHDKMYWYQQDPGMELHLIHYSYGVNSTEKGDLSSESTVSRIRTEHFPLTLESARPSHTSQYLCASSPQPRAGGSYNEQFFGPGTRLTVL.

In its sample, this clonotype was seen a few times. This chain connects TRBV15 to TRBJ1-2, with a tentative D call TRBD1 (6 bases). Germline lookup yields CDR1 LNHNV and CDR2 YYDKDF (reference sequence). This CDR3 comprises 14 residues. Trimming removed 3 bases at V and 3 bases at J, with 11 bases between. CDR3 coding DNA: TGTGCCACCAGCAGGAGGACAGCAGACTATGGCTACACCTTC. It translates to CATSRRTADYGYTF.

This clonotype was counted many times. The chain is built from TRBV7-9 and TRBJ1-3; tentatively, D is TRBD1 (5 bases). The germline V gene has CDR1 SEHNR and CDR2 FQNEAQ (reference sequence). The CDR3 has 13 residues. Trimming pared 6 bases from V and 2 bases from J, leaving 8 bases between. CDR3 protein: CASRDSAGNTIYF. Here the CDR3 DNA reads TGTGCCAGCAGAGACAGTGCTGGAAACACCATATATTTT.

The V and J genes are TRBV10-1 and TRBJ2-1; D remains unclear. With 4 bases removed from V and 5 bases from J, the gap between germline ends came to 9 bases. Germline V lookup: CDR1 WNHNN, CDR2 SYGVQD (reference sequence). The CDR3 totals 13 residues. In DNA form, the CDR3 reads TGCGCCAGCAGTGCGGCGGAGAACAATGAGCAGTTCTTC. It specifies CASSAAENNEQFF.

This clonotype was recorded many times. This chain links TRBV5-1 with TRBJ1-1; the D is unclear. Trimming pared 2 bases from V and 1 base from J, leaving 9 bases between. Germline V gene data show CDR1 as SGHRS and CDR2 as YFSETQ. CDR3 length: 14 residues. CDR3 sequence: CASSFDGPNTEAFF. CDR3 sequence (DNA): TGCGCCAGCAGCTTTGACGGACCGAACACTGAAGCTTTCTTT.

In the case of this clonotype: One base away lies a much larger clone, so this may be a sequencing read error. The final CDR3 position lacks the conserved phenylalanine or tryptophan, pointing to a likely read error. This rearrangement joins TRBV14 to TRBJ2-3; D perhaps matches TRBD1 (6 bases). V was clipped by 1 base and J by 8 bases, with 19 bases between them. Germline CDR1 reads SGHDN; CDR2 reads FVKESK. The CDR3 covers 16 residues. CDR3 DNA: TGTGCCAGCAGCCAAGTTATGTCCACATCACAGGGTACGCAGTATTTA. It codes for CASSQVMSTSQGTQYL.

Remarks on this clonotype: This could be a read error, since a much larger clone is one nucleotide away. V and J are TRBV19 and TRBJ2-7; TRBD1 or TRBD2 may be the D gene (6 bases each). Trimming took off 4 bases at V and 2 bases at J, with 15 bases between the two ends. The CDR3 is made up of 15 amino acids. Germline loops: CDR1 LNHDA, CDR2 SQIVND (reference sequence). CDR3 region: CASSKTWGAPYEQYF. The CDR3 nucleotides read TGTGCCAGTAGTAAAACCTGGGGGGCCCCCTACGAGCAGTACTTC.

This clonotype was detected ten times or more. The V and J genes are TRBV11-2 and TRBJ1-3; D gene ambiguous. V was cut by 3 bases and J by 0 bases, with 9 bases left in between. CDR1 and CDR2 from the germline V gene are SGHAT and FQNNGV. The CDR3 is made up of 15 amino acids. The CDR3 loop is CASSLSGSSGNTIYF. The CDR3 DNA reads as TGTGCCAGCAGCTTGTCGGGGAGCTCTGGAAACACCATATATTTT.

With regard to this clonotype: A junction boundary mismatches the germline segment, possibly from a read error. The genes are TRBV6-2 or TRBV6-3 and TRBJ2-1, with D hard to call. Germline V lookup: CDR1 MNHEY, CDR2 SVGEGT. The CDR3 has 14 amino acids. The CDR3 reads CASTYRPLSHEQFF. The CDR3 DNA follows: TGTGCCAGCACTTACAGACCCCTTTCCCATGAGCAGTTCTTC.

V is TRBV19 and J is TRBJ1-2; D is unresolved. Trimming shortened V by 3 bases and J by 3 bases, and 14 bases separated the two germline ends. CDR1 and CDR2 (germline): LNHDA, SQIVND (reference sequence). The CDR3 has 15 amino acids. The CDR3 here is CASSMLARTDYGYTF. The CDR3 nucleotides are TGTGCCAGTAGTATGCTAGCACGCACAGACTATGGCTACACCTTC.

This clonotype came up many times. The gene calls are TRBV4-1 and TRBJ1-2; D is ambiguous. The CDR3 consists of 14 residues. V was cut by 1 base and J by 3 bases, with 9 bases left in between. The V gene's germline CDR1 is MGHRA and CDR2 YSYEKL. The CDR3 spells CASSQGGVYYGYTF. Here the CDR3 DNA reads TGCGCCAGCAGCCAAGGTGGGGTATACTATGGCTACACCTTC.

This clonotype turned up a few times. This clone may be a read error of a much larger clone one base away. V usage is TRBV19 and J usage is TRBJ2-2; TRBD1 might be the D (5 bases). Germline loops: CDR1 LNHDA, CDR2 SQIVND (reference sequence). V lost 6 bases, J lost 4 bases, and 12 bases lay in between. The CDR3 totals 14 residues. The CDR3 loop is CASRRQRSTGELFF. In DNA form, the CDR3 reads TGTGCCAGTAGGCGACAGAGGAGCACCGGGGAGCTGTTTTTT.

Details on this clonotype: Just one base apart from a much larger clone, this may be a read error. The chain carries TRBV12-3 or TRBV12-4 and TRBJ2-3; TRBD2 agrees at 7 bases. This CDR3 is built from 15 residues. CDR3: CAGSLGLAGTDTQYF. CDR3 DNA sequence: TGTGCCGGCAGTTTAGGGCTAGCGGGCACAGATACGCAGTATTTT.

There are a few counts of this clonotype. This chain joins TRBV29-1 and TRBJ1-2; a weak D match, TRBD1 (6 bases). This CDR3 contains 14 residues. Germline V gives CDR1 SQVTM, CDR2 ANQGSEA. The V end was cut by 5 bases, the J end by 0 bases, with 13 bases between. Here the CDR3 reads CSVSTGYPNYGYTF. The CDR3 bases are TGCAGCGTTAGTACAGGGTATCCTAACTATGGCTACACCTTC.

This clonotype occurred many times. This chain links TRBV6-5 with TRBJ2-2; D is undetermined. The ends were cut back, 9 bases at V and 8 bases at J, with 13 bases in the middle. Germline-derived CDR1 and CDR2 are MNHEY and SVGAGI. This CDR3 comprises 12 residues. CDR3 bases: TGTGCCAGTAAGACGTTGAATGGGGAGCTGTTTTTT. Its translation is CASKTLNGELFF.

This rearrangement joins TRBV29-1 to TRBJ1-2, with 11 bases that match TRBD1. V gave up 8 bases and J gave up 8 bases; unmatched junction bases: 10. The CDR3 runs 13 residues. Germline V gene sequence: CDR1 SQVTM, CDR2 ANQGSEA. DNA of the CDR3: TGCAGCAGTTCTTCCGGGACAGGGGGAGGCTACACCTTC. This encodes CSSSSGTGGGYTF.

A word on this clonotype: This may be a read error, as it is one base from a much larger clone. CDR3 sequence reads: CASSPPWEAQYF. The CDR3 DNA is TGTGCCAGCTCACCACCCTGGGAGGCCCAGTACTTC. The gene calls are TRBV18 and TRBJ2-5; D possibly corresponds to TRBD2 (6 bases). V was clipped by 0 bases and J by 9 bases, with 8 bases between them. The CDR3 consists of 12 residues. The germline CDR1 and CDR2 sequences are KGHSH and LQKENI.

This clonotype was counted a single time. The genes are TRBV20-1 and TRBJ2-7, with TRBD1 identical over 9 bases. This CDR3 has 16 residues. J gave up 7 bases and V 0 bases, and 13 bases lay outside the gene matches. In germline, CDR1 is DFQATT, CDR2 SNEGSKA (reference sequence). For the CDR3, the DNA is TGCAGTGCTAGAGAATTTGGGACAGGGATCTTTAGGGAGCAGTACTTC. It translates to CSAREFGTGIFREQYF.

CDR3 region: CASSLSRRYEQYF. The CDR3, as DNA: TGTGCCAGCAGCTTATCAAGGCGGTACGAGCAGTACTTC. The chain links TRBV7-2 to TRBJ2-7; D is unclear. CDR1 SGHTA and CDR2 FQGNSA come from the germline V gene. Trimming removed 2 bases from V and 4 bases from J, with 9 bases in between. The length of the CDR3 is 13 residues.

The J gene is TRBJ1-2, the V gene TRBV29-1; the D gene is possibly TRBD1 (5 bases). The CDR3 extends over 12 amino acids. Trimming cost V 3 bases and J 4 bases, with 9 bases left between them. Germline values: CDR1 SQVTM, CDR2 ANQGSEA. CDR3 in amino acids: CSVDQGRYGYTF. The CDR3 region has the DNA TGCAGCGTTGATCAGGGCCGCTATGGCTACACCTTC. The full variable domain, its missing parts supplied by reference TRBV29-1 and TRBJ1-2, is SAVISQKPSRDICQRGTSLTIQCQVDSQVTMMFWYRQQPGQSLTLIATANQGSEATYESGFVIDKFPISRPNLTFSTLTVSNMSPEDSSIYLCSVDQGRYGYTFGSGTRLTVV.

In this sample, this clonotype turned up many times. The V and J genes are TRBV7-9 and TRBJ1-5, with unresolved D. The germline CDR1 and CDR2 sequences are SEHNR and FQNEAQ (reference sequence). With 1 base removed from V and 10 bases from J, the gap between germline ends came to 14 bases. The CDR3 has 14 residues. The CDR3 DNA follows: TGTGCCAGCAGCTTAGTGGGGTCGGGGAAACCCCAGCATTTT. It is translated as CASSLVGSGKPQHF.

A remark on this clonotype: A much larger clone differs from this one at a single base, so this may be a read error. Likely a read error: the CDR3 ends without its conserved phenylalanine or tryptophan. V gene TRBV27 combines with J gene TRBJ2-7; 7 bases are shared with TRBD1. CDR1 is MNHEY and CDR2 is SMNVEV in the germline V gene (reference sequence). V lost 4 bases to trimming and J lost 7 bases; unmatched junction nucleotides: 10. The CDR3 loop spans 14 amino acids. The CDR3 loop is CASSSRQGTGEQYL. The CDR3 DNA is TGTGCCAGCAGTTCGAGACAGGGTACGGGTGAGCAGTACCTC.

The rearrangement joins TRBV7-4 to TRBJ1-5; D remains ambiguous. V lost 9 bases and J lost 8, with 23 bases in between. CDR3 length: 15 residues. CDR1 is SGHVT and CDR2 is SQSDAQ in the germline V gene. The CDR3 protein is CASSSSTRVPEPQHF. Here the CDR3 DNA reads TGTGCCAGTAGTAGTAGTACAAGGGTTCCTGAGCCCCAGCATTTT.

A word on this clonotype: A much larger clone sits a single nucleotide away, making a read error possible. The CDR3 ends on some other residue instead of the conserved phenylalanine or tryptophan, so this is likely a read error. The gene calls are TRBV11-2 and TRBJ2-3; possibly TRBD1 or TRBD2 for D (5 bases each). The V and J ends lost 4 bases and 2 bases respectively, with 16 bases between them. The CDR3 is 16 amino acids. Germline loops: CDR1 SGHAT, CDR2 FQNNGV. CDR3 nucleotide sequence: TGTGCCAGCAGCTATGGGAGACAGATATCCACAGATACGCAGTATCTT. This encodes CASSYGRQISTDTQYL.